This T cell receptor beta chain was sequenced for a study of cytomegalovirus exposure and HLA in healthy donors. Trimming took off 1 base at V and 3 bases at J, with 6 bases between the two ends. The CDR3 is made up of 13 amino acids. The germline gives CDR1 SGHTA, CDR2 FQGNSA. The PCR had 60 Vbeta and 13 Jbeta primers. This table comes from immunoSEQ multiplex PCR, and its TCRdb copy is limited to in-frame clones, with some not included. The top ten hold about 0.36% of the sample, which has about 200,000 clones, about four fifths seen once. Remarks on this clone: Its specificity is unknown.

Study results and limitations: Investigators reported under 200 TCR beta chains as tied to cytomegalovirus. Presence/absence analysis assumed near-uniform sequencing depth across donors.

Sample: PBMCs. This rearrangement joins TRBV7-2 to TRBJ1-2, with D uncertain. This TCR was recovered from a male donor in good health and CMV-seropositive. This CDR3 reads CASSLGRDYGYTF. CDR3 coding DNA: TGTGCCAGCAGCTTAGGGAGGGACTATGGCTACACCTTC. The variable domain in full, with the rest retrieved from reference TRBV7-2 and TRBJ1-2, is GAGVSQSPSNKVTEKGKDVELRCDPISGHTALYWYRQSLGQGLEFLIYFQGNSAPDKSGLPSDRFSAERTGGSVSTLTIQRTQQEDSAVYLCASSLGRDYGYTFGSGTRLTVV.